Listed below are T cell receptor beta chains from one sample, sequenced in a study of cytomegalovirus exposure and HLA in healthy donors. Clones were sequenced by immunoSEQ multiplex PCR, and TCRdb holds only the in-frame ones, with some missing. The sample contains 200,000 to 250,000 clones, roughly 80% of which appear only once. The sequenced sample was PBMCs. The receptors here all came from a male donor in good health and CMV-seronegative. The CDR3 runs from the conserved cysteine through the conserved F or W. The D gene is left open where the match is weak. Part of the rows lack a size; the others show once, few, many or a class for expanded clones.

j_call clone_size v_call d_call cdr3_nt cdr3_aa
TRBJ2-1 - TRBV18 TRBD2 TGTGCCAGCTCCCACGTTTCCGGGACTAGCGGGGACGACAATGAGCAGTTCTTC CASSHVSGTSGDDNEQFF
TRBJ1-5 - TRBV11-2 TRBD1 TGTGCCAGCAGCTTAGGGCCAGGGGGAAATCAGCCCCAGCATTTT CASSLGPGGNQPQHF
TRBJ2-1 - TRBV2 TRBD2 TGTGCCAGCAACCACCTCACTAGCGGGAGCTGGAATGAGCAGTTCTTC CASNHLTSGSWNEQFF
TRBJ2-1 once TRBV13 TRBD2 TGTGCCAGCAGCTTCCTAGCGGGAATGGGGGGTGAGCAGTTCTTC CASSFLAGMGGEQFF
TRBJ1-4 - TRBV7-9 TRBD1 TGTGCCAGCAGCTTACACAGGGACAGGGCAACTGAAAAACTGTTTTTT CASSLHRDRATEKLFF
TRBJ1-3 few TRBV5-1 - TGCGCCAGCAGCTTGCAGAGCCCGGAGAACACCATATATTTT CASSLQSPENTIYF
TRBJ2-2 once TRBV10-3 TRBD2 TGTGCCATCAATCAACCGGGACTAGCGGGAGTTGGGACCGGGGAGCTGTTTTTT CAINQPGLAGVGTGELFF
TRBJ2-1 - TRBV18 TRBD2 TGTGCCAGCTCAGGGGTGGCTAGCGGGAGGACCTACAATGAGCAGTTCTTC CASSGVASGRTYNEQFF
TRBJ1-4 - TRBV7-9 TRBD1 TGTGCCAGCGTTCCGGGACAGGGGGTAACTAATGAAAAACTGTTTTTT CASVPGQGVTNEKLFF
TRBJ2-1 - TRBV27 - TGTGCCAGCAGTTACTCAGGGGTTCCCTACAATGAGCAGTTCTTC CASSYSGVPYNEQFF
TRBJ2-7 - TRBV10-1 TRBD2 TGCGCCAGCAGTGAGTGTCTAGCGGGAGCACTGTGGAATTCCGCCGAGCAGTACTTC CASSECLAGALWNSAEQYF
TRBJ2-7 few TRBV28 - TGTGCCAGCAGTTTCCCGCCGCGGTACGAGCAGTACTTC CASSFPPRYEQYF
TRBJ2-1 - TRBV7-3 TRBD2 TGTGCCAGCAGCTTAACCCGTCTAGCGGGAGACAATGAGCAGTTCTTC CASSLTRLAGDNEQFF